The 30 T cell receptor beta chains given below trace back to one sample, sequenced in a study of shared clonotypes between healthy human individuals. The repertoire was sequenced with immunoSEQ multiplex PCR; TCRdb's copy has only in-frame clones and lacks some. The sample has approximately 470,000 clones, approximately 81% seen once. The sample comprised PBMCs. The receptors were gathered from a woman between 40 and 50 years old in good health. Some clones in this sample may be carry-over from other donors' samples.

There are a few counts of this clone. The chain combines TRBV7-2 with TRBJ2-6, with TRBD2 matching over 15 bases. With 7 bases clipped from V and 3 bases from J, the junction kept 7 bases outside the gene matches. Germline V gene sequence: CDR1 SGHTA, CDR2 FQGNSA. The CDR3 is 18 amino acids. CDR3 region: CASTRPGLAGGGANVLTF. CDR3 in DNA: TGTGCCAGCACCCGACCGGGACTAGCGGGAGGTGGGGCCAACGTCCTGACTTTC.

This chain joins TRBV6-1 and TRBJ2-2; TRBD1 or TRBD2 may be the D gene (5 bases each). Trimming removed 5 bases at V and 2 bases at J, with 12 bases between. Germline CDR1 is MNHNS and CDR2 is SASEGT. The CDR3 is made up of 15 amino acids. The CDR3 DNA reads as TGTGCCAGCAGTAGGACCGGGACCAACACCGGGGAGCTGTTTTTT. It yields the protein CASSRTGTNTGELFF.

The chain links TRBV5-4 to TRBJ2-1; 10 bases are shared with TRBD2. V shed 4 bases and J 0 bases; nucleotides not matched to a gene: 4. The CDR3 is 16 amino acids. The germline CDR1 and CDR2 sequences are SGHNT and YYREEE (reference sequence). CDR3: CASSALAGISYNEQFF. CDR3 nucleotides: TGTGCCAGCAGCGCACTAGCGGGGATCTCCTACAATGAGCAGTTCTTC.

This rearrangement joins TRBV11-2 to TRBJ1-5; D might be TRBD1 (5 bases). The V and J ends lost 5 bases and 4 bases respectively, with 9 bases between them. This CDR3 contains 13 residues. CDR1 SGHAT and CDR2 FQNNGV come from the germline V gene. This CDR3 reads CASSLQENQPQHF. CDR3 sequence (DNA): TGTGCCAGCAGCCTACAGGAGAATCAGCCCCAGCATTTT. Together with reference TRBV11-2 and TRBJ1-5, the CDR3 gives the full variable domain: EAGVAQSPRYKIIEKRQSVAFWCNPISGHATLYWYQQILGQGPKLLIQFQNNGVVDDSQLPKDRFSAERLKGVDSTLKIQPAKLEDSAVYLCASSLQENQPQHFGDGTRLSIL.

This chain links TRBV7-8 with TRBJ1-1; 9 bases are shared with TRBD1. Per germline, CDR1 SGHVS and CDR2 FQNEAQ. This CDR3 has 16 residues. The V gene end was trimmed by 6 bases and the J gene end by 4 bases; junction bases not matched to a gene: 12. The CDR3 DNA sequence: TGTGCCAGCAGTTCAATCCGCGGGACAGGGTTCACTGAAGCTTTCTTT. This gives the protein CASSSIRGTGFTEAFF.

This chain links TRBV28 with TRBJ1-2; a possible D gene is TRBD1 (5 bases). The germline CDR1 and CDR2 sequences are MDHEN and SYDVKM. V dropped 3 bases and J dropped 0 bases, with 17 bases sitting between them. The CDR3 spans 17 residues. The CDR3 DNA reads TGTGCCAGCAGTTTTCCCCTAGGGCAGGGAACTAACTATGGCTACACCTTC. Amino acids: CASSFPLGQGTNYGYTF.

Note on this clone: This likely came from a read error, as a far larger clone is one base away. The sample contains more than one DNA sequence encoding this CDR3. The CDR3 bases are TGTGCCCAGGTGGGGGGATTTGGGAACACCATATATTTT. Its translation: CAQVGGFGNTIYF. The rearrangement links TRBV30 to TRBJ1-3, with D perhaps matching TRBD1 (5 bases). The V end was cut by 8 bases, the J end by 7 bases, with 18 bases between. The CDR3 sequence is 13 residues long. Germline V gene data show CDR1 as GTSNPN and CDR2 as SVGIG (reference sequence).

The chain combines TRBV7-9 with TRBJ1-2, with D unclear. V lost 3 bases to trimming and J lost 8 bases, with 10 bases between them. The CDR3 has 12 amino acids. Per the germline V gene, CDR1 is SEHNR and CDR2 is FQNEAQ (reference sequence). CDR3 nucleotide sequence: TGTGCCAGCAGCTTGTTGCAAAGCGGCTACACCTTC. This sequence encodes CASSLLQSGYTF. Variable domain in full (rest from reference TRBV7-9 and TRBJ1-2): DTGVSQNPRHKITKRGQNVTFRCDPISEHNRLYWYRQTLGQGPEFLTYFQNEAQLEKSRLLSDRFSAERPKGSFSTLEIQRTEQGDSAMYLCASSLLQSGYTFGSGTRLTVV.

V is TRBV9 and J is TRBJ2-1, with D maybe TRBD1 (5 bases). Germline CDR1 SGDLS, CDR2 YYNGEE. V was pared by 3 bases and J by 2 bases, with 9 bases between. This CDR3 region has 14 residues. CDR3 nucleotide sequence: TGTGCCAGCAGCGCTACGGACACCTACAATGAGCAGTTCTTC. Its protein is CASSATDTYNEQFF.

This clone was counted many times. The V and J genes are TRBV5-1 and TRBJ1-4, with D tentatively TRBD1 (5 bases). In germline, CDR1 is SGHRS, CDR2 YFSETQ. The ends were cut back, 3 bases at V and 7 bases at J, with 16 bases in the middle. CDR3 size: 15 residues. For the CDR3, the DNA is TGCGCCAGCAGCTCCTCTGGGGGGGTCGGTGAAAAACTGTTTTTT. This translates into CASSSSGGVGEKLFF.

This clone was recorded at least ten times. This same CDR3 is encoded by further DNA sequences in the sample. V gene TRBV20-1 combines with J gene TRBJ2-5; D possibly uses TRBD1 or TRBD2 (6 bases each). Deletions cut 6 bases from V and 5 bases from J, with 10 bases between. The CDR3 extends over 11 amino acids. Germline lookup yields CDR1 DFQATT and CDR2 SNEGSKA (reference sequence). The CDR3 spells CSARRGETQYF. The CDR3 nucleotides read TGCAGTGCCAGGAGGGGGGAGACCCAGTACTTC.

The chain carries TRBV11-2 and TRBJ2-1; 13 positions match TRBD2. The CDR3 contains 16 residues. The germline V gene encodes CDR1 SGHAT and CDR2 FQNNGV. V gave up 3 bases and J gave up 7 bases; unmatched junction bases: 6. The CDR3, as DNA: TGTGCCAGCAGCTTTCTACTAGCGGGAGGGGGTAATGAGCAGTTCTTC. Amino acids: CASSFLLAGGGNEQFF.

The count of this clone is one. The DNA of the CDR3 is TGTGCCAGCAGTTTCTCGCCCGGGAACACTGAAGCTTTCTTT. It translates to CASSFSPGNTEAFF. This chain connects TRBV27 to TRBJ1-1, with D unresolved. The length of the CDR3 is 14 residues. Germline CDR1 is MNHEY and CDR2 is SMNVEV (reference sequence). With 3 bases removed from V and 1 base from J, the gap between germline ends came to 9 bases.

Regarding this clone: A far bigger clonotype differs at one base, so this is likely a read error. No conserved phenylalanine or tryptophan ends this CDR3, so it is likely a read error. Other nucleotide sequences from this sample produce the same CDR3. This sequence joins TRBV4-1 and TRBJ1-2; D call uncertain. With 0 bases removed from V and 7 bases from J, the gap between germline ends came to 9 bases. The germline gives CDR1 MGHRA, CDR2 YSYEKL. CDR3 size: 13 residues. Written as DNA, the CDR3 is TGCGCCAGCAGCCAAGATTCCCCGACTGGCTACACCTTA. This codes for CASSQDSPTGYTL.

The chain has TRBV11-2 and TRBJ2-7; 12 nucleotides line up with TRBD2. The V and J ends lost 5 bases and 5 bases, in that order; junction bases with no gene match: 7. Germline loops: CDR1 SGHAT, CDR2 FQNNGV. This CDR3 has 15 residues. The CDR3 spells CASSHLAGGLHEQYF. The CDR3 DNA reads TGTGCCAGCAGCCATCTAGCGGGAGGGTTGCACGAGCAGTACTTC.

Note on this clone: A far larger clone is one nucleotide away, so this likely arose from a read error. The gene calls are TRBV5-1 and TRBJ1-2, with D uncertain. The germline CDR1 and CDR2 sequences are SGHRS and YFSETQ. V lost 0 bases, J lost 3 bases, and 6 bases lay in between. The CDR3 spans 13 residues. The CDR3 sequence is CASSLVADYGYTF. The DNA for the CDR3 is TGCGCCAGCAGCTTGGTCGCGGACTATGGCTACACCTTC.

Remarks on this clone: Different DNA sequences within this sample yield the same CDR3. The rearrangement joins TRBV5-4 to TRBJ2-3; the match to TRBD2 covers 14 bases. This CDR3 contains 16 residues. CDR1 and CDR2 from the germline V gene are SGHNT and YYREEE (reference sequence). Germline trimming cut 3 bases from V and 6 bases from J; bases unmatched to any gene: 6. CDR3 amino acids: CASSSGLAGGPDTQYF. DNA for the CDR3: TGTGCCAGCAGCTCCGGACTAGCGGGAGGTCCCGATACGCAGTATTTT.

This clone was seen repeatedly, ten times or more. This chain links TRBV30 with TRBJ2-2; 10 bases are a match to TRBD2. Germline loops: CDR1 GTSNPN, CDR2 SVGIG (reference sequence). After removal of 4 bases from V and 6 bases from J, the junction contained 11 bases not matched to a gene. This CDR3 has 16 amino acids. The CDR3: CAWTLGLAGVAGELFF. The CDR3, as DNA: TGTGCCTGGACCCTAGGGCTAGCGGGAGTGGCCGGGGAGCTGTTTTTT.

This clone was seen more than once but under ten times. CDR3 amino acids: CASSPRQNTGELFF. CDR3 DNA: TGTGCCAGCAGCCCTCGACAGAACACCGGGGAGCTGTTTTTT. The chain carries TRBV7-3 and TRBJ2-2, with D hard to call. Germline V gene lookup returns CDR1 SGHTA and CDR2 FQGTGA. CDR3 length equals 14 residues. Between the trimmed V and J ends, which lost 5 bases and 1 base, there was a span of 8 bases.

The V call is TRBV2, the J call TRBJ1-3; no clear D gene. The CDR3 is made up of 12 amino acids. The germline CDR1 and CDR2 sequences are SNHLY and FYNNEI. The V and J ends lost 4 bases and 9 bases respectively, with 10 bases between them. CDR3 sequence (DNA): TGTGCCAGCAGTGGTGCCGGCGGCACCATATATTTT. Its translation is CASSGAGGTIYF.

A note on this clone: Given a far larger clone just one base away, this is likely a sequencing read error. This CDR3 reads CASSLGQGLYEQYF. DNA for the CDR3: TGCGCCAGCAGCTTGGGACAGGGTCTCTACGAGCAGTACTTC. This chain uses TRBV5-1 with TRBJ2-7; 7 bases are shared with TRBD1. V was pared by 0 bases and J by 3 bases, with 3 bases of the junction left unmatched. CDR3 length: 14 amino acids. Per germline, CDR1 SGHRS and CDR2 YFSETQ. The variable domain in full, with the rest retrieved from reference TRBV5-1 and TRBJ2-7, is KAGVTQTPRYLIKTRGQQVTLSCSPISGHRSVSWYQQTPGQGLQFLFEYFSETQRNKGNFPGRFSGRQFSNSRSEMNVSTLELGDSALYLCASSLGQGLYEQYFGPGTRLTVT.

The rearrangement uses TRBV4-1 and TRBJ1-5; D unresolved. V was trimmed by 4 bases and J by 0 bases, leaving 10 bases between them. The germline CDR1 and CDR2 sequences are MGHRA and YSYEKL. This CDR3 spans 15 amino acids. The CDR3 nucleotides read TGCGCCAGCAGCCCCCAAACCCATAGCAATCAGCCCCAGCATTTT. It specifies CASSPQTHSNQPQHF.

The CDR3 DNA sequence: TGTGCCTGGGTGAGAAAGGGCGGAGTCCTTCTCGGGACTGAAGCTTTCTTT. Its translation is CAWVRKGGVLLGTEAFF. The chain is built from TRBV30 and TRBJ1-1, with unresolved D. V was cut by 5 bases and J by 5 bases, with 27 bases left in between. The CDR3 is made up of 17 amino acids. Germline V gene sequence: CDR1 GTSNPN, CDR2 SVGIG (reference sequence).

A remark on this clone: A far larger clone is one base from this, pointing to a likely read error. This chain links TRBV4-2 with TRBJ1-5; no clear D. The CDR3 consists of 15 residues. V dropped 0 bases and J dropped 4 bases, with 10 bases sitting between them. Germline loops: CDR1 LGHNA, CDR2 YNFKEQ. The CDR3 DNA follows: TGTGCCAGCAGCCAAGATGTGGTCCAAAATCAGCCCCAGCATTTT. This codes for CASSQDVVQNQPQHF.

This clone was detected many times. V gene TRBV28 combines with J gene TRBJ1-5; TRBD1 matches 7 bases. The germline V gene encodes CDR1 MDHEN and CDR2 SYDVKM. The CDR3 is made up of 16 amino acids. Losses at the gene ends were 5 bases for V and 0 bases for J; bases not matched to a gene: 7. CDR3 nucleotide sequence: TGTGCCAGCAGTACGACCGGACAGGCTAGCAATCAGCCCCAGCATTTT. Protein: CASSTTGQASNQPQHF.

This chain connects TRBV6-6 to TRBJ2-2, with 7 positions matching TRBD2. V was pared by 5 bases and J by 3 bases, with 9 bases of the junction left unmatched. CDR3 size: 16 residues. Germline CDR1 is MNHNY and CDR2 is SVGAGI (reference sequence). The CDR3 DNA sequence: TGTGCCAGCAGTGGGGGTTGGCGGGAGTACACCGGGGAGCTGTTTTTT. Amino acids: CASSGGWREYTGELFF.

Points on this clone: It is likely a read error: a sequence one base away is far more abundant. Other DNA sequences from this sample encode an identical CDR3 as well. This chain links TRBV6-5 with TRBJ2-7; 10 bases map to TRBD2. CDR1 is MNHEY, CDR2 SVGAGI, per germline. The CDR3 covers 16 residues. CDR3 in amino acids: CASSYARTSGTYEQYF. DNA of the CDR3: TGTGCCAGCAGTTACGCACGGACTAGCGGTACCTACGAACAGTACTTC.

The chain has TRBV2 and TRBJ2-2; 7 bases line up with TRBD1. The CDR3 is 13 residues long. Germline V CDR1 and CDR2: SNHLY, FYNNEI. V lost 6 bases, J lost 6 bases, and 4 bases stayed unmatched. The CDR3 region is CASRPQGSGELFF. CDR3 in DNA: TGTGCCAGCAGACCACAGGGGTCCGGGGAGCTGTTTTTT.

This clone occurred a few times. The gene calls are TRBV27 and TRBJ2-7; no firm D call. Germline V gene sequence: CDR1 MNHEY, CDR2 SMNVEV (reference sequence). The CDR3 contains 14 residues. Trimming took 5 bases from V and 5 from J, leaving 16 bases between them. The CDR3 region is CASSPTSSYHEQYF. The DNA of the CDR3 is TGTGCCAGCAGTCCCACCTCCTCTTACCACGAGCAGTACTTC.

With regard to this clone: This likely reflects a read error, since a far larger clone is one base away. The V call is TRBV30, the J call TRBJ1-4, with D tentatively TRBD1 (5 bases). Germline loops: CDR1 GTSNPN, CDR2 SVGIG (reference sequence). The CDR3 runs to 14 residues. CDR3 in amino acids: CAWGGPTTNERLFF. The CDR3 DNA follows: TGTGCCTGGGGGGGACCCACAACTAATGAAAGACTGTTTTTT.